This T cell receptor beta chain was identified in a study of blood T cell repertoires in COVID-19. The repertoire was sequenced with immunoSEQ multiplex PCR; TCRdb's copy has only in-frame clones and lacks some. The profile shows about 76,000 clones, more than 75% of them singletons. V lost 4 bases and J 8 bases, leaving 12 bases between the germline ends. Germline loops: CDR1 LGHNA, CDR2 YSLEER. The CDR3 spans 13 residues. This chain uses TRBV4-3 with TRBJ2-1; a possible D gene is TRBD2 (6 bases). Specimen: peripheral blood. The TCR was taken from a woman older than 75 with active or convalescent COVID-19. The chain's CDR3 is CASSRRSGDEQFF. The DNA for the CDR3 is TGCGCCAGCAGCCGCAGGTCGGGGGATGAGCAGTTCTTC.